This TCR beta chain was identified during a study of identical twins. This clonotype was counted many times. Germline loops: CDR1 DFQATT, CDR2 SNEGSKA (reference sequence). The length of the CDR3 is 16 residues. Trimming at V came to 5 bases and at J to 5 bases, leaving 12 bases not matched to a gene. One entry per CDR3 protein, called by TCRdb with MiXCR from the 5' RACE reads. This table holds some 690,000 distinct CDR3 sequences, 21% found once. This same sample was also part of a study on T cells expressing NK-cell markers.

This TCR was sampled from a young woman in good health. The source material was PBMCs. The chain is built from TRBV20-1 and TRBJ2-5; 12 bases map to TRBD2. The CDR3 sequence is CSAPVYGTSGLETQYF. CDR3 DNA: TGCAGTGCTCCAGTCTATGGGACTAGCGGGTTGGAGACCCAGTACTTC.